This T cell receptor (beta chain) originates from a study of T cell repertoires in cytomegalovirus infection (dated by TCRdb to about 2019). Background for the entire study: Peptide stimulations targeted recently identified HLA-C-restricted CMV epitopes, whose presentation resists viral immunomodulation, together with well-studied HLA-B-restricted epitopes. Because public TCR beta signatures pointed to carriage of CMV infection together with the matching HLA type, the HLA type of each donor mattered for the analysis. Study-level results and caveats: The ex vivo response was dominated by HLA-C-restricted CMV-specific TCR beta clonotypes, which also provided the single most frequent clonotype in two of eight donors. Cumulative frequency of public TCR beta family members discriminated carriers of CMV infection plus the relevant HLA type in this cohort and an independent approximately 360-donor cohort.

Sequencer: Illumina HiSeq 1500. TCRdb reprocessing: public reads trimmed at Q25 with fastp, clones called with MiXCR, in-frame beta chains kept. Entries are consolidated by CDR3 protein sequence, retaining the most common genes and DNA. The sample table contains approximately 910,000 distinct CDR3 sequences; only one count was recorded for around 30% of them. The top ten clones comprise about an eighth of the sample. Comments on this clonotype: Its antigen specificity is not known. No much larger clonotype is one base removed from it; base qualities were not supplied.

V was cut back by 10 bases and J by 4 bases, leaving a gap of 13 bases between them. Based on the germline V gene (reference sequence), the CDR1 and CDR2 sequences are LNHDA and SQIVND. The CDR3 goes from the cysteine to the phenylalanine over 12 residues. CDR3 DNA only is kept here, 36 bases in frame from base 1. Explained via the paper, the treatment or condition label denotes: in vitro stimulation with specific CMV peptide epitopes to enrich CMV-specific T cells. The sequenced sample was cultured CD8+ T cells from PBMCs, obtained from culture after CMV antigen stimulation. This receptor was taken from a human donor in good health (CMV status not recorded). Some clones in this sample may be carry-over from other donors' samples. The chain was built from TRBV19 and TRBJ1-1; perhaps TRBD1 is the D gene, with 5 bases matching. The sequenced DNA is TGTGCCATCGGGACTTGGGGCACTGAAGCTTTCTTT. Protein translation: CAIGTWGTEAFF.